A selection of T cell receptor beta chains follows, all from one sample in a study of OX40 agonist ivuxolimab in advanced cancers. Using immunoSEQ multiplex PCR, the repertoire was profiled, and TCRdb retains in-frame clones only, with some absent. The sample carries about 78,000 clones, about 90% recorded once. The source was CD4+ or CD8+ T cells sorted from blood, collected in a trial of the OX40 agonist ivuxolimab. The receptor source for this set is an adult with an advanced solid tumor such as melanoma, head and neck, liver or kidney cancer. Each CDR3 is given with its conserved first and last residue. The D gene is left open where the match is weak. Rows give clone size only sometimes, using once, few, many, or a class for an expanded clone.

clone_size d_call j_call v_call cdr3_nt cdr3_aa
NA TRBD1 TRBJ2-2 TRBV12-5 TGTGCTAGTGGTTTGGGACAGGGGCTAAAGGGCGGGGAGCTGTTTTTT CASGLGQGLKGGELFF
NA NA TRBJ1-2 TRBV6-1 TGTGCCAGCAGTGAAATACAGGAAAAGGGCTACACCTTC CASSEIQEKGYTF
NA NA TRBJ2-4 TRBV14 TGTGCCAGCAGCCAAGCTGGGACCACCTTACAGGGCATTCAGTACTTC CASSQAGTTLQGIQYF
NA TRBD1 TRBJ1-5 TRBV7-8 TGTGCCAGCAGCCCAGGGGGAAGACAGGTAAAGCAGCCCCAGCATTTT CASSPGGRQVKQPQHF
NA TRBD1 TRBJ1-1 TRBV5-6 TGTGCCAGCAGCTCTCGACAGGGGAAATGGGACACTGAAGCTTTCTTT CASSSRQGKWDTEAFF
NA TRBD2 TRBJ2-5 TRBV6-6 TGTGCCAGCAGTTACTCTACTAGCGTGGAGACCCAGTACTTC CASSYSTSVETQYF
NA NA TRBJ1-5 TRBV9 TGTGCCAGCAGCGTTTCGTATAGCAATCAGCCCCAGCATTTT CASSVSYSNQPQHF
NA NA TRBJ2-2 TRBV11-3 TGTGCCAGCAGCTTAGGGCTAGGGAACACCGGGGAGCTGTTTTTT CASSLGLGNTGELFF
NA TRBD1 TRBJ2-7 TRBV9 TGTGCCAGCAGCCCGGAAGGGACAGGGATCCACGAGCAGTACTTC CASSPEGTGIHEQYF
NA NA TRBJ1-6 TRBV4-1 TGCGCCAGCACCTCTAGGGCAAGGGGGAATTCACCCCTCCACTTT CASTSRARGNSPLHF
NA NA TRBJ2-5 TRBV30 TGTGCCTGGAATCTAGGTTACCAAGAGACCCAGTACTTC CAWNLGYQETQYF
few TRBD2 TRBJ2-1 TRBV29-1 TGCAGCGGTGGACTAGCGGAGGGGGAGCAGTTCTTC CSGGLAEGEQFF
NA NA TRBJ2-1 TRBV5-1 TGCGCCAGCAGCGCTCCTCCCTCCTACAATGAGCAGTTCTTC CASSAPPSYNEQFF
NA NA TRBJ1-4 TRBV18 TGTGCCAGCTCACCACAGAATGGTGAAAAACTGTTTTTT CASSPQNGEKLFF
NA NA TRBJ2-3 TRBV11-2 TGTGCCAGCAGCTTCTTAGAGGATACGCAGTATTTT CASSFLEDTQYF
few NA TRBJ2-1 TRBV4-2 TGTGCCAGCAGCCAGCGAGGAATTTTCGGACGGGGCGCCAAAGAGCAGTTCTTC CASSQRGIFGRGAKEQFF
NA NA TRBJ1-2 TRBV4-2 TGTGCCAGCAGCCAAAAACCCCAGGACAGTGGCTACACCTTC CASSQKPQDSGYTF
NA NA TRBJ2-2 TRBV11-2 TGTGCCAGCCGGGGGCAGTTCACCGGGGAGCTGTTTTTT CASRGQFTGELFF
NA NA TRBJ1-5 TRBV5-1 TGCGCCAGCAGCCCCGCCCCAGGCAATCAGCCCCAGCATTTT CASSPAPGNQPQHF
NA NA TRBJ1-1 TRBV6-6 TGTGCCAGCAGTTTCGCGGGGGAAGTGAACACTGAAGCTTTCTTT CASSFAGEVNTEAFF
NA NA TRBJ2-3 TRBV7-9 TGTGCCAGCAGCTTAGGTACAGATACGCAGTATTTT CASSLGTDTQYF
NA NA TRBJ2-5 TRBV5-1 TGCGCCAGCAGCTTGCAGGGGCAGGAGACCCAGTACTTC CASSLQGQETQYF
NA NA TRBJ1-1 TRBV10-3 TGTGCCATCAGTGAGTCGGCGGCAGCCTTGAACACTGAAGCTTTCTTT CAISESAAALNTEAFF
NA NA TRBJ1-2 TRBV28 TGTGCCAGCAGTTTGGGGGGAGTCTACTATGGCTACACCTTC CASSLGGVYYGYTF
NA TRBD2 TRBJ2-3 TRBV9 TGTGCCAGCAGCCCGGGACTAGCGGGGGGCCTCACAGATACGCAGTATTTT CASSPGLAGGLTDTQYF
NA TRBD2 TRBJ2-2 TRBV30 TGTGCCTGGAGTCTACTAGCGGGGGGGCGAGAGCTGTTTTTT CAWSLLAGGRELFF
NA NA TRBJ1-1 TRBV2 TGTGCCAGCAGTGAAACGGCAGAGCGAGCTTTCTTT CASSETAERAFF
NA NA TRBJ2-3 TRBV6-6 TGTGCCAGCAGTTATCCCTTACAGGGCTTCACAGATACGCAGTATTTT CASSYPLQGFTDTQYF